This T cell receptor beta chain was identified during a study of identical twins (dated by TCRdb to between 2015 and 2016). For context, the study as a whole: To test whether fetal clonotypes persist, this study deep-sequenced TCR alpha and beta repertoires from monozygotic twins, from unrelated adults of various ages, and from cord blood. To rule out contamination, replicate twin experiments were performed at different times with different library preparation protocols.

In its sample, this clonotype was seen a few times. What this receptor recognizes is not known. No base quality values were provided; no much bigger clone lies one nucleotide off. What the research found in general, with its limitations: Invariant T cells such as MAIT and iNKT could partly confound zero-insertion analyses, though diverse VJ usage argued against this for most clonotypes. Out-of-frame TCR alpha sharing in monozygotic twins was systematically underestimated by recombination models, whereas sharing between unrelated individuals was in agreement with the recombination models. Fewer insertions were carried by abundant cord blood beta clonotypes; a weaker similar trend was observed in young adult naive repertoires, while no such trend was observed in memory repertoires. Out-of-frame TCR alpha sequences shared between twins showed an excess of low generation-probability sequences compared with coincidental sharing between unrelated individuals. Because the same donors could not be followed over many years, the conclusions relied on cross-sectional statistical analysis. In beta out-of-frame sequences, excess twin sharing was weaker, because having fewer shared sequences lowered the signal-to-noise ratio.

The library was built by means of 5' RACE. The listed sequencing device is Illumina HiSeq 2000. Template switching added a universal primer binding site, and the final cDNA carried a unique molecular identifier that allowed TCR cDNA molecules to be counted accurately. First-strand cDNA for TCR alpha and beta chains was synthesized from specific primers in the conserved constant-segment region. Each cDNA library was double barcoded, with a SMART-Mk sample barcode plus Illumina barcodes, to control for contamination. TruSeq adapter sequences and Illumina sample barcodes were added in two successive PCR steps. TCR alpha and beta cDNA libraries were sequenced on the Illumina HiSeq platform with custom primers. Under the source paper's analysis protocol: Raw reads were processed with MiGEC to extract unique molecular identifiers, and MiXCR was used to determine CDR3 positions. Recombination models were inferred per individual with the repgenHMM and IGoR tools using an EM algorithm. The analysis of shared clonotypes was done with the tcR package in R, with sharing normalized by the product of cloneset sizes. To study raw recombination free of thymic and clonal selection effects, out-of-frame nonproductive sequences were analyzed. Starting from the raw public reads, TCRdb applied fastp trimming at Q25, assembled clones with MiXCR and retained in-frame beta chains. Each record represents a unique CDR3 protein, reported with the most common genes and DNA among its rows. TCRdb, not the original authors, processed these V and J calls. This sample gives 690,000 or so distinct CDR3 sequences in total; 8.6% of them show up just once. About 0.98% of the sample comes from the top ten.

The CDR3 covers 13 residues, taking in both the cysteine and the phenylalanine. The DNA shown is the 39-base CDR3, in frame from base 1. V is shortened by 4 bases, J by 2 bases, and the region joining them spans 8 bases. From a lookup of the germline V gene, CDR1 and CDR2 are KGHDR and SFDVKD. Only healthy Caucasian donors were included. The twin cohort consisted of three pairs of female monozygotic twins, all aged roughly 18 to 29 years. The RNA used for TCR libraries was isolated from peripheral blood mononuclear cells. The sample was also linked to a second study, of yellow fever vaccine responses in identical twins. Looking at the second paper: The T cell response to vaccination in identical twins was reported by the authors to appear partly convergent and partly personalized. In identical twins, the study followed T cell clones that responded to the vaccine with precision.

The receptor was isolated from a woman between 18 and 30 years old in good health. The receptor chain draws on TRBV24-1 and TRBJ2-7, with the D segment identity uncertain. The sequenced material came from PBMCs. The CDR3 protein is CATSEGQTYEQYF. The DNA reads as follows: TGTGCCACCAGTGAAGGGCAGACCTACGAGCAGTACTTC.